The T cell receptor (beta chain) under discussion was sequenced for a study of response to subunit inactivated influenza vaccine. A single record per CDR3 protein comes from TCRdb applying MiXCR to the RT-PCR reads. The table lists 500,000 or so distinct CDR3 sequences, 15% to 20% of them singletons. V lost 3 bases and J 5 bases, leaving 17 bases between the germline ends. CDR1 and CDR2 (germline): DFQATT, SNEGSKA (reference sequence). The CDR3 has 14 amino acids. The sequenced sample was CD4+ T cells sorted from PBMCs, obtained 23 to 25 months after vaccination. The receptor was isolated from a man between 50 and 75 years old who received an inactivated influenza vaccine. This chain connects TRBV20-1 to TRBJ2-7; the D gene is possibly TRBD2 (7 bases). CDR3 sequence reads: CSASRGGPPNEQYF. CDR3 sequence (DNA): TGCAGTGCTAGTAGGGGGGGTCCACCTAACGAGCAGTACTTC.